The entry below gives a single TCR beta chain sequence along with its context. With 60 Vbeta and 13 Jbeta primers, the PCR was carried out. Assay used: immunoSEQ multiplex PCR; TCRdb lists only in-frame clones, some missing. The sample totals 150,000 to 200,000 clones. Germline CDR1 SGHAT, CDR2 FQDESV (reference sequence). The junction had 5 bases not matched to a gene; V was cut back by 3 bases and J by 4 bases. This CDR3 is built from 14 residues. The data originate from a study of cytomegalovirus exposure and HLA in healthy donors. The source material was PBMCs. The sequence was obtained from a woman in her sixties or seventies in good health and CMV-seronegative. This rearrangement joins TRBV11-1 to TRBJ1-1; 7 bases line up with TRBD1. The CDR3, as DNA: TGTGCCAGCAGCTTTACAGGGGAGTCCACTGAAGCTTTCTTT. This sequence encodes CASSFTGESTEAFF.